This entry lists 25 T cell receptor beta chains sequenced from one sample in a study of blood T cell repertoires in COVID-19. Method: immunoSEQ multiplex PCR; TCRdb's copy keeps in-frame clones and lacks some. Of 200,000 to 300,000 clones listed, 85% are singletons. Sequenced sample: PBMCs or T cells enriched from blood (not recorded which). Receptor source: a woman aged 45 to 65 with acute COVID-19.

The V gene is TRBV5-1, the J gene TRBJ2-1; 12 bases match TRBD2. Germline lookup yields CDR1 SGHRS and CDR2 YFSETQ. The CDR3 contains 15 residues. Trimming cost V 1 base and J 9 bases; bases outside gene matches: 5. This chain's CDR3 is CASSLSSGGAGEQFF. The DNA of the CDR3 is TGCGCCAGCAGCTTGTCTAGCGGGGGGGCCGGTGAGCAGTTCTTC.

This chain connects TRBV9 to TRBJ1-2, with 10 positions matching TRBD1. This CDR3 is 16 amino acids long. J lost 4 bases, V lost 3 bases, and 9 bases had no gene match. Per germline, CDR1 SGDLS and CDR2 YYNGEE. CDR3 DNA: TGTGCCAGCAGCGCCGGGACAGGGGATGGAGGCTATGGCTACACCTTC. Amino acids: CASSAGTGDGGYGYTF.

The chain has TRBV6-2 or TRBV6-3 and TRBJ1-1, with D unclear. Germline CDR1 reads MNHEY; CDR2 reads SVGEGT. CDR3 size: 14 residues. V was clipped by 4 bases and J by 10 bases, with 19 bases between them. This CDR3 reads CASSSSVYLGVAFF. DNA of the CDR3: TGTGCCAGCAGTTCCTCCGTTTATCTAGGCGTAGCTTTCTTT.

The rearrangement links TRBV10-3 to TRBJ2-5; TRBD1 is a possible D gene (6 bases). V lost 3 bases and J lost 2, with 10 bases in between. CDR1 ENHRY and CDR2 SYGVKD come from the germline V gene. The CDR3 is 14 amino acids. CDR3 in amino acids: CAISDGQSQETQYF. The CDR3 coding sequence is TGTGCCATCAGTGATGGACAGTCTCAAGAGACCCAGTACTTC.

V and J are TRBV19 and TRBJ2-7; D is possibly TRBD2 (6 bases). This CDR3 has 14 residues. Looked up from germline, CDR1 is LNHDA and CDR2 is SQIVND (reference sequence). V was trimmed by 4 bases and J by 3 bases, leaving 13 bases between them. CDR3 DNA sequence: TGTGCCAGTAGTAGGACGGGGGAGCTCTACGAGCAGTACTTC. Its protein product is CASSRTGELYEQYF.

This clone was seen only a few times. CDR3 sequence: CASSHPGTESYEQYF. The CDR3 DNA reads as TGTGCCAGCAGCCATCCCGGGACAGAGTCCTACGAGCAGTACTTC. The rearrangement uses TRBV4-2 and TRBJ2-7, with 7 bases that match TRBD1. Germline assignment: CDR1 LGHNA and CDR2 YNFKEQ. The CDR3 has 15 amino acids. V lost 3 bases to trimming and J lost 1 base; unmatched junction nucleotides: 6.

The chain links TRBV28 to TRBJ1-1; TRBD1 matches at 9 bases. This CDR3 has 17 amino acids. The trim removed 5 bases at V and 2 bases at J, leaving 12 bases unmatched. Germline CDR1 MDHEN, CDR2 SYDVKM. CDR3 amino acids: CASSQQGAIITNTEAFF. The DNA for the CDR3 is TGTGCCAGCAGTCAACAGGGGGCTATCATAACTAACACTGAAGCTTTCTTT.

The chain combines TRBV7-9 with TRBJ2-7, with TRBD1 matching 11 bases. The CDR3 covers 15 residues. Germline V CDR1 and CDR2: SEHNR, FQNEAQ (reference sequence). Trimming took 4 bases from V and 2 from J; bases not matched to a gene: 4. The DNA of the CDR3 is TGTGCCAGCAGCTCGTCGGGACAGGGGGCCTACGAGCAGTACTTC. Its translation is CASSSSGQGAYEQYF.

This clone occurred a few times. The chain recombines TRBV3-1 (or the pseudogene TRBV3-2) with TRBJ2-1; 7 bases map to TRBD2. CDR3 length equals 15 residues. In germline, CDR1 is LGHDT, CDR2 YNNKEL (reference sequence). The trim removed 3 bases at V and 3 bases at J, leaving 5 bases unmatched. CDR3 DNA: TGTGCCAGCAGCCAGCTAGCGGTTCTCTACAATGAGCAGTTCTTC. Translated, it gives CASSQLAVLYNEQFF.

The chain combines TRBV4-1 with TRBJ1-4, with TRBD1 matching over 7 bases. The CDR3 spans 15 residues. Germline CDR1 MGHRA, CDR2 YSYEKL. The V and J ends lost 4 bases and 7 bases, in that order; junction bases with no gene match: 9. The CDR3 DNA follows: TGCGCCAGCAGCCCCGTTCGACAGGGTGGTGAAAAACTGTTTTTT. Amino acid sequence: CASSPVRQGGEKLFF.

The chain has TRBV5-1 and TRBJ1-6; tentatively, D is TRBD1 (5 bases). Deletions cut 4 bases from V and 3 bases from J, with 8 bases between. The CDR3 spans 14 residues. Looked up from germline, CDR1 is SGHRS and CDR2 is YFSETQ. CDR3 protein: CASSEGDYNSPLHF. The CDR3 nucleotides are TGCGCCAGCAGCGAAGGGGACTATAATTCACCCCTCCACTTT.

This chain connects TRBV30 to TRBJ1-3; D is unresolved. CDR1 is GTSNPN, CDR2 SVGIG, per germline (reference sequence). Trimming took off 2 bases at V and 3 bases at J, with 8 bases between the two ends. This CDR3 spans 13 amino acids. In DNA, the CDR3 is TGTGCCTGGAGTAGTCACGGTGGAAACACCATATATTTT. It codes for CAWSSHGGNTIYF.

This rearrangement joins TRBV13 to TRBJ2-5; no clear D gene. There are 13 residues in the CDR3. Germline V gene sequence: CDR1 PRHDT, CDR2 FYEKMQ (reference sequence). Trimming shortened V by 1 base and J by 1 base, and 4 bases separated the two germline ends. CDR3 loop: CASSLVAQETQYF. The CDR3 nucleotides are TGTGCCAGCAGCTTAGTGGCCCAAGAGACCCAGTACTTC.

The chain combines TRBV4-2 with TRBJ1-6, with a tentative D call TRBD1 (5 bases). The germline CDR1 and CDR2 sequences are LGHNA and YNFKEQ. The CDR3 sequence is 17 residues long. The V gene lost 0 bases and the J gene lost 4 bases, with 13 bases spanning the gap. The CDR3 here is CASSQESEGRYNSPLHF. The CDR3 nucleotides are TGTGCCAGCAGCCAAGAATCCGAGGGGAGGTATAATTCACCCCTCCACTTT.

This clone was detected once. The chain employs TRBV25-1 and TRBJ1-1; no clear D gene. In germline, CDR1 is MGHDK, CDR2 SYGVNS. The V gene lost 6 bases and the J gene lost 0 bases, with 11 bases spanning the gap. The CDR3 runs to 14 residues. The CDR3 DNA sequence: TGTGCCAGCAGCGGACTGTCCTTGAACACTGAAGCTTTCTTT. Its translation is CASSGLSLNTEAFF. The complete variable domain, with remaining parts taken from reference TRBV25-1 and TRBJ1-1, reads EADIYQTPRYLVIGTGKKITLECSQTMGHDKMYWYQQDPGMELHLIHYSYGVNSTEKGDLSSESTVSRIRTEHFPLTLESARPSHTSQYLCASSGLSLNTEAFFGQGTRLTVV.

The chain employs TRBV7-6 and TRBJ2-2; 9 bases map to TRBD1. Looked up from germline, CDR1 is SGHVS and CDR2 is FNYEAQ. The length of the CDR3 is 16 residues. The V and J ends lost 1 base and 4 bases, in that order; junction bases with no gene match: 4. CDR3 DNA: TGTGCCAGCAGCTTAGGGGACAGGGCATCCACCGGGGAGCTGTTTTTT. It specifies CASSLGDRASTGELFF.

The rearrangement links TRBV28 to TRBJ1-5; D gene uncertain. Germline CDR1 and CDR2: MDHEN and SYDVKM. CDR3 length: 15 amino acids. The V and J ends lost 2 bases and 3 bases respectively, with 11 bases between them. CDR3 loop: CASSLLSEINQPQHF. The CDR3 DNA follows: TGTGCCAGCAGTTTACTATCGGAGATCAATCAGCCCCAGCATTTT.

The chain recombines TRBV7-2 with TRBJ2-1, with 9 bases matching TRBD1. Germline V CDR1 and CDR2: SGHTA, FQGNSA. This CDR3 is built from 15 residues. V lost 3 bases and J lost 7; bases outside the gene matches: 7. CDR3 DNA: TGTGCCAGCAGCTTCCGGACAGGGGCGGTAAATGAGCAGTTCTTC. Amino acids: CASSFRTGAVNEQFF.

The chain is built from TRBV7-2 and TRBJ1-4; TRBD1 is a possible D gene (6 bases). CDR1 SGHTA and CDR2 FQGNSA come from the germline V gene. The CDR3 runs to 13 residues. The V gene lost 9 bases and the J gene lost 3 bases, with 11 bases spanning the gap. The CDR3 DNA is TGTGCCAGTACAGGGTATGCTAATGAAAAACTGTTTTTT. This codes for CASTGYANEKLFF.

This clone was detected only once. The CDR3 DNA reads TGTGCCGCAAAGTTCGGGGACAGCGCCTATGGCTACACCTTC. Residues: CAAKFGDSAYGYTF. The chain has TRBV19 and TRBJ1-2; 7 bases line up with TRBD1. The germline V gene encodes CDR1 LNHDA and CDR2 SQIVND (reference sequence). This CDR3 contains 14 residues. The J segment lost 4 bases and the V segment lost 11 bases, leaving 13 bases of the junction unmatched.

The chain joins TRBV9 to TRBJ1-1; 10 positions agree with TRBD1. The CDR3 is made up of 18 amino acids. Germline V lookup: CDR1 SGDLS, CDR2 YYNGEE. V was pared by 3 bases and J by 1 base, with 12 bases of the junction left unmatched. The CDR3 nucleotides are TGTGCCAGCAGCGACCCGTTGACAGGGGGCCAACCGAACACTGAAGCTTTCTTT. It is translated as CASSDPLTGGQPNTEAFF.

The V and J genes are TRBV9 and TRBJ1-1, with 7 bases identical to TRBD1. CDR3 size: 19 residues. Germline V gene lookup returns CDR1 SGDLS and CDR2 YYNGEE. The V and J ends lost 6 bases and 0 bases, in that order; junction bases with no gene match: 20. CDR3 sequence: CASTPRPQPTGTMNTEAFF. CDR3 nucleotide sequence: TGTGCCAGCACCCCCAGGCCCCAGCCGACAGGGACCATGAACACTGAAGCTTTCTTT.

The chain employs TRBV7-2 and TRBJ2-5; D not certain. The CDR3 runs 14 residues. The germline V gene has CDR1 SGHTA and CDR2 FQGNSA. V gave up 5 bases and J gave up 0 bases, with 10 bases separating them. CDR3: CASSPLEYQETQYF. CDR3 coding DNA: TGTGCCAGCAGCCCCCTTGAGTACCAAGAGACCCAGTACTTC.

This chain joins TRBV4-1 and TRBJ1-1, with a possible D match to TRBD1 (5 bases). V lost 2 bases to trimming and J lost 4 bases, with 11 bases between them. The CDR3 length is 14 residues. The V gene's germline CDR1 is MGHRA and CDR2 YSYEKL. The CDR3 coding sequence is TGCGCCAGCAGCCAACCGCAGGGAATCACTGAAGCTTTCTTT. Its protein is CASSQPQGITEAFF.

The chain couples TRBV5-4 to TRBJ2-3, with 10 bases that match TRBD2. CDR3 length: 15 amino acids. Unmatched junction bases numbered 8, after V lost 5 bases and J lost 5 bases. Germline loops: CDR1 SGHNT, CDR2 YYREEE (reference sequence). DNA for the CDR3: TGTGCCAGCAGATCCAGCGGGGGGGCCTTAGATACGCAGTATTTT. Translated, it gives CASRSSGGALDTQYF.